This T cell receptor beta chain was sequenced for a study of T cell responses to AZD1222 COVID-19 vaccine. Regarding the study as a whole: Rises in breadth and depth of Spike-specific TCRs came after two AZD1222 doses.

In the case of this clone: Its antigen is unidentified.

V lost 0 bases and J 3 bases, leaving 17 bases between the germline ends. Germline CDR1 MGHRA, CDR2 YSYEKL. The CDR3 totals 17 residues. The data were produced by immunoSEQ multiplex PCR, yet TCRdb's version contains in-frame clones alone and is incomplete. The profile covers some 130,000 clones, with about 90% appearing a single time and under 2.5% taken by the ten largest. The sequences come from peripheral blood, collected on day 0 of AZD1222 vaccination. The receptor was isolated from an adult in good health. The chain is built from TRBV4-1 and TRBJ1-2; D may be TRBD1 (5 bases). DNA of the CDR3: TGCGCCAGCAGCCAAGACCCGACAGCAACGTGGGACTATGGCTACACCTTC. Its translation: CASSQDPTATWDYGYTF.